These 23 T cell receptor beta chains originate from one sample sequenced in a study of blood T cell repertoires in COVID-19. TCRdb keeps only in-frame clones here, not all; method: immunoSEQ multiplex PCR. There are some 260,000 clones in the sample; approximately 88% occur only once, and 6.3% lies in the top ten. Specimen: peripheral blood. The receptors stem from a woman in her 30s with COVID-19, enrolled during active disease.

The CDR3 nucleotides are TGTGCCAGCAGCTTTGGCACTAGCGGGGGGTTCCAAGAGACCCAGTACTTC. It translates to CASSFGTSGGFQETQYF. The V and J genes are TRBV5-6 and TRBJ2-5; 12 bases fit TRBD2. J lost 1 base, V lost 2 bases, and 6 bases had no gene match. The length of the CDR3 is 17 residues. In germline, CDR1 is SGHDT, CDR2 YYEEEE. The whole variable domain, remainder taken from reference TRBV5-6 and TRBJ2-5, is DAGVTQSPTHLIKTRGQQVTLRCSPKSGHDTVSWYQQALGQGPQFIFQYYEEEERQRGNFPDRFSGHQFPNYSSELNVNALLLGDSALYLCASSFGTSGGFQETQYFGPGTRLLVL.

The chain joins TRBV7-6 to TRBJ2-7, with 7 bases fitting TRBD1. V was pared by 0 bases and J by 2 bases, with 13 bases of the junction left unmatched. The CDR3 is made up of 18 amino acids. CDR1 SGHVS and CDR2 FNYEAQ come from the germline V gene. CDR3 protein: CASSLAVPLHRGTYEQYV. The DNA for the CDR3 is TGTGCCAGCAGCTTAGCGGTTCCGCTACACAGGGGAACCTACGAGCAGTACGTC.

The chain uses TRBV15 and TRBJ1-5, with 8 bases that match TRBD1. CDR1 LNHNV and CDR2 YYDKDF come from the germline V gene (reference sequence). There are 15 residues in the CDR3. The trim removed 4 bases at V and 1 base at J, leaving 3 bases unmatched. The CDR3 region is CATSIDRGSNQPQHF. The CDR3 region has the DNA TGTGCCACCAGCATAGACAGGGGAAGCAATCAGCCCCAGCATTTT.

The chain recombines TRBV11-3 with TRBJ1-5; D is possibly TRBD1 (6 bases). V lost 6 bases and J 0 bases, leaving 15 bases between the germline ends. CDR1 and CDR2 from the germline V gene are SGHNT and YENEEA. CDR3 length: 16 amino acids. CDR3 residues: CASSWGQFPSNQPQHF. The CDR3 DNA reads TGTGCCAGCAGTTGGGGGCAGTTCCCTAGCAATCAGCCCCAGCATTTT.

V is TRBV9 and J is TRBJ1-2; 7 bases fit TRBD1. The germline gives CDR1 SGDLS, CDR2 YYNGEE. The trim removed 3 bases at V and 0 bases at J, leaving 2 bases unmatched. This CDR3 is built from 14 residues. The CDR3 coding sequence is TGTGCCAGCAGCGCCGGGACAGCTAACTATGGCTACACCTTC. Its translation is CASSAGTANYGYTF. Using reference TRBV9 and TRBJ1-2 for the parts outside the CDR3, the full variable domain is DSGVTQTPKHLITATGQRVTLRCSPRSGDLSVYWYQQSLDQGLQFLIQYYNGEERAKGNILERFSAQQFPDLHSELNLSSLELGDSALYFCASSAGTANYGYTFGSGTRLTVV.

In its sample, this clone was seen a few times. The chain couples TRBV2 to TRBJ2-2, with 8 positions matching TRBD2. The CDR3 has 15 residues. J was trimmed by 6 bases and V by 3 bases; bases with no gene match: 6. Germline V gene data show CDR1 as SNHLY and CDR2 as FYNNEI. Here the CDR3 DNA reads TGTGCCAGCAGTGACCGCACTAGCGGACCCGGGGAGCTGTTTTTT. Protein: CASSDRTSGPGELFF.

The V call is TRBV6-6, the J call TRBJ2-2; weak D call: TRBD2 (6 bases). CDR1 and CDR2 from the germline V gene are MNHNY and SVGAGI (reference sequence). V gave up 5 bases and J gave up 0 bases, with 10 bases separating them. This CDR3 region has 15 residues. The CDR3 nucleotides are TGTGCCAGCAGTCTAGCGAGCGCGAACACCGGGGAGCTGTTTTTT. This codes for CASSLASANTGELFF.

The CDR3: CASSWGGPGQKSNQPQHF. CDR3 DNA: TGTGCCAGCAGTTGGGGGGGACCTGGACAGAAGAGCAATCAGCCCCAGCATTTT. J is TRBJ1-5 and V is TRBV28; weak D call: TRBD1 (6 bases). Between the trimmed V and J ends, which lost 4 bases and 1 base, there was a span of 20 bases. CDR3 length: 18 amino acids. In germline, CDR1 is MDHEN, CDR2 SYDVKM.

V gene TRBV29-1 combines with J gene TRBJ1-1; TRBD1 agrees at 7 bases. The junction had 15 bases not matched to a gene; V was cut back by 4 bases and J by 1 base. There are 17 residues in the CDR3. Germline V gene data show CDR1 as SQVTM and CDR2 as ANQGSEA. CDR3 coding DNA: TGCAGCGTTGGCGGCCGGGACAGCAGAACTACGAACACTGAAGCTTTCTTT. This codes for CSVGGRDSRTTNTEAFF.

This sequence joins TRBV4-1 and TRBJ1-5, with 7 bases that match TRBD1. The CDR3 is made up of 19 amino acids. Losses at the gene ends were 1 base for V and 2 bases for J; bases not matched to a gene: 14. Germline-derived CDR1 and CDR2 are MGHRA and YSYEKL. The CDR3 reads CASSQAHSDRASGNQPQHF. The CDR3 region has the DNA TGCGCCAGCAGCCAAGCCCACTCCGACAGGGCGTCTGGCAATCAGCCCCAGCATTTT.

The chain combines TRBV24-1 with TRBJ2-1; a possible D gene is TRBD2 (5 bases). Trimming stripped 1 base from V and 6 bases from J, with 6 bases between. The CDR3 loop spans 13 amino acids. The germline V gene encodes CDR1 KGHDR and CDR2 SFDVKD. The CDR3 loop reads CATSDLSGNEQFF. CDR3 coding DNA: TGTGCCACCAGTGATTTAAGCGGCAATGAGCAGTTCTTC.

There are a few counts of this clone. The chain employs TRBV5-8 and TRBJ2-3; D uncertain. V lost 0 bases, J lost 5 bases, and 7 bases lay in between. The CDR3 spans 13 residues. CDR1 is SGHTS, CDR2 YDEGEE, per germline. CDR3 amino acids: CASSLVAVDTQYF. In nucleotides, the CDR3 is TGTGCCAGCAGCTTGGTGGCGGTAGATACGCAGTATTTT.

The chain employs TRBV6-5 and TRBJ1-2; D is ambiguous. Germline V lookup: CDR1 MNHEY, CDR2 SVGAGI. This CDR3 is 14 amino acids long. Trimming shortened V by 9 bases and J by 1 base, and 15 bases separated the two germline ends. CDR3 sequence (DNA): TGTGCCAGTGCCGCGGATCCACGTAACTATGGCTACACCTTC. Protein: CASAADPRNYGYTF.

The J gene is TRBJ1-2, the V gene TRBV28; TRBD1 might be the D (5 bases). CDR3 length: 14 amino acids. Germline V lookup: CDR1 MDHEN, CDR2 SYDVKM. Trimming left V 4 bases short and J 6 bases short, with 15 bases between. In DNA, the CDR3 is TGTGCCAGCAGTTACTTCAGGGAAGGGCATGGCTACACCTTC. This translates into CASSYFREGHGYTF.

The chain combines TRBV18 with TRBJ2-3, with 10 bases lining up with TRBD2. This CDR3 is 18 amino acids long. In germline, CDR1 is KGHSH, CDR2 LQKENI. V trimming: 2 bases; J trimming: 6 bases; junction bases outside the gene matches: 14. CDR3 amino acids: CASSPVGTSAGVADTQYF. The CDR3, as DNA: TGTGCCAGCTCACCAGTGGGGACTAGCGCCGGTGTAGCGGATACGCAGTATTTT.

This clone was seen a handful of times. The chain carries TRBV10-1 and TRBJ2-7; 7 nucleotides line up with TRBD1. The germline CDR1 and CDR2 sequences are WNHNN and SYGVQD (reference sequence). This CDR3 is 14 amino acids long. Germline trimming cut 5 bases from V and 6 bases from J; bases unmatched to any gene: 10. The CDR3 DNA reads as TGCGCCAGCAGTATAACAGGGGTCCAGGGCGAGCAGTACTTC. This gives the protein CASSITGVQGEQYF.

The rearrangement uses TRBV28 and TRBJ2-3; 12 bases align to TRBD2. Germline V lookup: CDR1 MDHEN, CDR2 SYDVKM. This CDR3 has 16 residues. V was clipped by 8 bases and J by 4 bases; unmatched bases: 10. For the CDR3, the DNA is TGTGCCAGCGGGCGGGGGACTAGCGGGTATTCAGATACGCAGTATTTT. Translation: CASGRGTSGYSDTQYF. The variable domain in full, completed from reference TRBV28 and TRBJ2-3, reads DVKVTQSSRYLVKRTGEKVFLECVQDMDHENMFWYRQDPGLGLRLIYFSYDVKMKEKGDIPEGYSVSREKKERFSLILESASTNQTSMYLCASGRGTSGYSDTQYFGPGTRLTVL.

The chain combines TRBV6-2 or TRBV6-3 with TRBJ2-7; 8 nucleotides align to TRBD2. Germline CDR1 reads MNHEY; CDR2 reads SVGEGT. After removal of 2 bases from V and 7 bases from J, the junction contained 16 bases not matched to a gene. This CDR3 has 17 residues. This CDR3 is CASSYGAAGGFPGEQYV. The CDR3 region has the DNA TGTGCCAGCAGTTACGGCGCGGCGGGAGGTTTTCCGGGAGAGCAGTACGTC.

This chain joins TRBV29-1 and TRBJ1-1; 9 nucleotides align to TRBD1. This CDR3 comprises 13 residues. CDR1 and CDR2 (germline): SQVTM, ANQGSEA. With 5 bases clipped from V and 2 bases from J, the junction kept 3 bases outside the gene matches. The DNA of the CDR3 is TGCAGCGTTTCGACAGGGGGTAACACTGAAGCTTTCTTT. Translating gives CSVSTGGNTEAFF.

The rearrangement uses TRBV21-1 and TRBJ1-2; the table names TRBD1, a call not compared with the DNA. TRBV21-1 is designated a pseudogene. The CDR3 has 20 residues. The CDR3 DNA is TGTGCCAGCAGCAGTATTTTTGACAGGGGAACTCGCTGTAACACGACTGGCTACACCTTC. This sequence encodes CASSSIFDRGTRCNTTGYTF.

This rearrangement joins TRBV5-1 to TRBJ2-5; TRBD1 aligns across 9 bases. The V and J ends lost 4 bases and 5 bases, in that order; junction bases with no gene match: 6. Germline V CDR1 and CDR2: SGHRS, YFSETQ. The CDR3 spans 14 residues. The CDR3: CASSQGQGLETQYF. CDR3 nucleotide sequence: TGCGCCAGCAGCCAAGGACAGGGGCTGGAGACCCAGTACTTC.

The V call is TRBV24-1, the J call TRBJ2-1; no definite D call. The CDR3 is made up of 14 amino acids. Germline CDR1 KGHDR, CDR2 SFDVKD. V lost 4 bases and J 2 bases, leaving 8 bases between the germline ends. CDR3 amino acids: CATSDVVAYNEQFF. The CDR3 nucleotides are TGTGCCACCAGTGACGTGGTAGCCTACAATGAGCAGTTCTTC.

V gene TRBV27 combines with J gene TRBJ1-1, with D perhaps TRBD1 (5 bases). V was pared by 4 bases and J by 3 bases, with 12 bases between. CDR1 MNHEY and CDR2 SMNVEV come from the germline V gene (reference sequence). The CDR3 sequence is 14 residues long. CDR3 in DNA: TGTGCCAGCAGTTACGGCGGGGGGGACACTGAAGCTTTCTTT. Protein product: CASSYGGGDTEAFF.